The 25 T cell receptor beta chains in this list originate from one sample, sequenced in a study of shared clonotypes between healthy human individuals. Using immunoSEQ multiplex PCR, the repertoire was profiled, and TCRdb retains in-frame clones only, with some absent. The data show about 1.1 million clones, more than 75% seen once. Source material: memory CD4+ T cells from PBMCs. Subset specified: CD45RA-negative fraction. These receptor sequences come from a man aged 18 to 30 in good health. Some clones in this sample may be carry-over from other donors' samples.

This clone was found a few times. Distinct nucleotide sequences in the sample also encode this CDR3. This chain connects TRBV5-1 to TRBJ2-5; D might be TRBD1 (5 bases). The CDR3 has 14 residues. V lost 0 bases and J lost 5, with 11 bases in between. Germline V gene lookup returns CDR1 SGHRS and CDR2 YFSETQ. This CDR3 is CASSLGGARETQYF. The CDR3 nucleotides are TGCGCCAGCAGCTTGGGTGGGGCGCGGGAGACCCAGTACTTC.

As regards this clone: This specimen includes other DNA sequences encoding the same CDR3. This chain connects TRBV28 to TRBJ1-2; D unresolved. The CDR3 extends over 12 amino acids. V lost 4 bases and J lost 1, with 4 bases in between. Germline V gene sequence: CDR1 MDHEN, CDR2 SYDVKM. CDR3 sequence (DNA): TGTGCCAGCAGTTCCCGTAACTATGGCTACACCTTC. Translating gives CASSSRNYGYTF.

CDR3 loop: CASHGTEGALYEQYF. In DNA form, the CDR3 reads TGTGCCAGCCACGGGACCGAAGGGGCACTCTACGAGCAGTACTTC. The gene calls are TRBV5-6 and TRBJ2-7, with D possibly being TRBD1 or TRBD2 (5 bases each). Deletions cut 7 bases from V and 3 bases from J, with 20 bases between. This CDR3 is built from 15 residues. CDR1 SGHDT and CDR2 YYEEEE come from the germline V gene. The full variable domain, rest sourced from reference TRBV5-6 and TRBJ2-7, is DAGVTQSPTHLIKTRGQQVTLRCSPKSGHDTVSWYQQALGQGPQFIFQYYEEEERQRGNFPDRFSGHQFPNYSSELNVNALLLGDSALYLCASHGTEGALYEQYFGPGTRLTVT.

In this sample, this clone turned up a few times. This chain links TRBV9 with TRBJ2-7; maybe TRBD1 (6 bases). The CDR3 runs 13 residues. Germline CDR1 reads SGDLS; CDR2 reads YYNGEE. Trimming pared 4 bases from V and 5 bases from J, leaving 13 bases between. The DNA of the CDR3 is TGTGCCAGCAGCTCGACAGGTTGGAACGAGCAGTACTTC. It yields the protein CASSSTGWNEQYF.

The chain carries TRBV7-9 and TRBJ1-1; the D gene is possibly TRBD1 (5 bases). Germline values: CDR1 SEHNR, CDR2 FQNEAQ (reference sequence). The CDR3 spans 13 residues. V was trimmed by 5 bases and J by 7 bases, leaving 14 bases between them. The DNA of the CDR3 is TGTGCCAGCAGCAGGGACCGCTGGGATGAAGCTTTCTTT. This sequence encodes CASSRDRWDEAFF.

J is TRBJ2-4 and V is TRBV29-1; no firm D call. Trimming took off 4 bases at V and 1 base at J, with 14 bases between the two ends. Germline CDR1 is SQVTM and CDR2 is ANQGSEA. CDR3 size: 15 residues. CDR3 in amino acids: CSVVFGGLAKNIQYF. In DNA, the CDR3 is TGCAGCGTTGTGTTTGGCGGCTTGGCCAAAAACATTCAGTACTTC.

The CDR3 reads CASSISLAGVFDNEQFF. CDR3 coding DNA: TGTGCCAGTAGTATCAGTCTAGCGGGAGTCTTCGACAATGAGCAGTTCTTC. The chain employs TRBV19 and TRBJ2-1, with 10 bases lining up with TRBD2. Germline CDR1 is LNHDA and CDR2 is SQIVND (reference sequence). CDR3 size: 17 residues. V shed 3 bases and J 5 bases; nucleotides not matched to a gene: 10.

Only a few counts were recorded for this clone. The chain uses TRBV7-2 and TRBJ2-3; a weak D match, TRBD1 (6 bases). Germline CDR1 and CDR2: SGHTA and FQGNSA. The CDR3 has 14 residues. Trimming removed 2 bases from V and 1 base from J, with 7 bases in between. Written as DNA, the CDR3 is TGTGCCAGCAGCTTACCAGGGGGCACAGATACGCAGTATTTT. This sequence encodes CASSLPGGTDTQYF.

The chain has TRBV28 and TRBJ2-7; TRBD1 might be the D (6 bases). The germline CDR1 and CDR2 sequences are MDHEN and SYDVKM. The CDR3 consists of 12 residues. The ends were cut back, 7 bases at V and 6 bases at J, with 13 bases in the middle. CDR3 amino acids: CASKLGAGEQYF. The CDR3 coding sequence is TGTGCCAGCAAATTGGGGGCCGGCGAGCAGTACTTC.

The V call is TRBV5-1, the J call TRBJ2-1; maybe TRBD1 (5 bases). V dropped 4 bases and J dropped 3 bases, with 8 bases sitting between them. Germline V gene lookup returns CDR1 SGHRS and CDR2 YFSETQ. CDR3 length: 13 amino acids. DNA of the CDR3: TGCGCCAGCAGCGCGGACAACTACAATGAGCAGTTCTTC. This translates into CASSADNYNEQFF.

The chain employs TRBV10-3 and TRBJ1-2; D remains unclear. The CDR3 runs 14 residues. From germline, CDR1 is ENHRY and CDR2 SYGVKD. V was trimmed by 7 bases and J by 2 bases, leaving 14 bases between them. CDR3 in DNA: TGTGCCATCAAGCTAAATCTGGACAACTATGGCTACACCTTC. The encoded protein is CAIKLNLDNYGYTF.

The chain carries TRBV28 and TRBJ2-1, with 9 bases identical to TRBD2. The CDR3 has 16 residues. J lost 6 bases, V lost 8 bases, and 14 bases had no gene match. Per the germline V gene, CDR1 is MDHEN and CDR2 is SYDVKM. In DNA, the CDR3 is TGTGCCAGCCACCGAAGGGCGGGAGGGCCCGGCAATGAGCAGTTCTTC. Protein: CASHRRAGGPGNEQFF.

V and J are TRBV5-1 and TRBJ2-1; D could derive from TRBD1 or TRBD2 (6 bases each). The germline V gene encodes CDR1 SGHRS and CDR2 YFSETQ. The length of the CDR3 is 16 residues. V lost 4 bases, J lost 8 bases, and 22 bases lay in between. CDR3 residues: CASSRNPDAGGDEQFF. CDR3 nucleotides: TGCGCCAGCAGCCGGAACCCCGACGCCGGGGGCGATGAGCAGTTCTTC. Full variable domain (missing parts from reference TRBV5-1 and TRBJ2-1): KAGVTQTPRYLIKTRGQQVTLSCSPISGHRSVSWYQQTPGQGLQFLFEYFSETQRNKGNFPGRFSGRQFSNSRSEMNVSTLELGDSALYLCASSRNPDAGGDEQFFGPGTRLTVL.

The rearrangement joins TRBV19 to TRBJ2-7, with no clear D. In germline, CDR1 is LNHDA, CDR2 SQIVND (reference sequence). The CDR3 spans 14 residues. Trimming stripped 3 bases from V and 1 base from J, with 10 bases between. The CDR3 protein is CASSIVGESYEQYF. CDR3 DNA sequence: TGTGCCAGTAGTATTGTAGGAGAATCCTACGAGCAGTACTTC.

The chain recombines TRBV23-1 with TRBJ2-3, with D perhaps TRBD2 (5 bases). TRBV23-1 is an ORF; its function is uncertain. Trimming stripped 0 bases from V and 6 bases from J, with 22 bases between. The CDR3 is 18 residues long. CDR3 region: CASSQSEDSFPNRDTQYF. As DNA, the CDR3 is TGCGCCAGCAGTCAATCAGAGGACTCCTTCCCTAACCGTGATACGCAGTATTTT.

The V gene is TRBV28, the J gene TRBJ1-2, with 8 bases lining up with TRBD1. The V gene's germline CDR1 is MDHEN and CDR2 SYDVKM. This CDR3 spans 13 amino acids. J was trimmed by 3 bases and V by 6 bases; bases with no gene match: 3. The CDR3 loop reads CASSVTGDYGYTF. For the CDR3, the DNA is TGTGCCAGCAGCGTGACAGGGGACTATGGCTACACCTTC.

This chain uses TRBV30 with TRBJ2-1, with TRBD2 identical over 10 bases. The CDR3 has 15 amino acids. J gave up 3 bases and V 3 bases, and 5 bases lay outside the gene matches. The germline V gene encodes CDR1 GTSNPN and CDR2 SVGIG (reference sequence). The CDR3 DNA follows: TGTGCCTGGAGCCTCCTAGCGGGGGACTACAATGAGCAGTTCTTC. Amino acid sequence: CAWSLLAGDYNEQFF.

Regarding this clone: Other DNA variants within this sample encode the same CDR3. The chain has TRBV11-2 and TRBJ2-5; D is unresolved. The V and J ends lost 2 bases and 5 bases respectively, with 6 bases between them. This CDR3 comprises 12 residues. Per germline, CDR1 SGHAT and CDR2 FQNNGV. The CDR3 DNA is TGTGCCAGCAGCTTACAAAGGGAGACCCAGTACTTC. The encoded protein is CASSLQRETQYF.

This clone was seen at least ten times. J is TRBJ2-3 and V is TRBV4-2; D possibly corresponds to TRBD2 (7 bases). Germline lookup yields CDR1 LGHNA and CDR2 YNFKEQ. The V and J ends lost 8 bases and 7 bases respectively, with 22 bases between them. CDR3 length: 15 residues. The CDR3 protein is CASQAGVGGSYTQYF. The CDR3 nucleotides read TGTGCCAGCCAGGCGGGAGTAGGGGGATCATATACGCAGTATTTT.

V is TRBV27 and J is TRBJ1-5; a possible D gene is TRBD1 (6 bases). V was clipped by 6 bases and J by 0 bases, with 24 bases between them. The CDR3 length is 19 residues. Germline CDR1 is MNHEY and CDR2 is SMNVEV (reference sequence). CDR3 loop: CASSPRWGRDTYSNQPQHF. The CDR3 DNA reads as TGTGCCAGCAGCCCACGTTGGGGCAGGGACACTTATAGCAATCAGCCCCAGCATTTT.

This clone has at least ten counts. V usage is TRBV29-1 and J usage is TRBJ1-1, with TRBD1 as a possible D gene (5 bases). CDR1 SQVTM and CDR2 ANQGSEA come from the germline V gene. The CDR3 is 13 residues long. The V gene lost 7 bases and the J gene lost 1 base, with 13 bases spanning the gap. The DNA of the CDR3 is TGCAGCGCCGGCGGGGCGAAGAACACTGAAGCTTTCTTT. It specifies CSAGGAKNTEAFF.

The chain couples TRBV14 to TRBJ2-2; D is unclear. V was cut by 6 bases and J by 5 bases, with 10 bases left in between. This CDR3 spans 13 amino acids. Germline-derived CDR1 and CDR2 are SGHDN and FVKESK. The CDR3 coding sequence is TGTGCCAGCAGGGTAGACCTGACCGGGGAGCTGTTTTTT. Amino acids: CASRVDLTGELFF. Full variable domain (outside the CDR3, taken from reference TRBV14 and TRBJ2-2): EAGVTQFPSHSVIEKGQTVTLRCDPISGHDNLYWYRRVMGKEIKFLLHFVKESKQDESGMPNNRFLAERTGGTYSTLKVQPAELEDSGVYFCASRVDLTGELFFGEGSRLTVL.

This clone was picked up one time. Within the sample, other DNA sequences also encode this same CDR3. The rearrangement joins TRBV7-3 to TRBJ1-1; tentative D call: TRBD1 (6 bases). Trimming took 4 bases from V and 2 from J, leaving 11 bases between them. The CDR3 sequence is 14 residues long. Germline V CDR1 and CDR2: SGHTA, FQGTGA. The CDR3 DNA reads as TGTGCCAGCAGCTCACAGGGTAGTAACACTGAAGCTTTCTTT. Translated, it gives CASSSQGSNTEAFF.

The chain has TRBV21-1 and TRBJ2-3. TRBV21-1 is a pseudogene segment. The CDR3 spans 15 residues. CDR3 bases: TGTGCCAGCAGCAATGGGACCCAACTCACAGATACGCAGTATTTT. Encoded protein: CASSNGTQLTDTQYF.

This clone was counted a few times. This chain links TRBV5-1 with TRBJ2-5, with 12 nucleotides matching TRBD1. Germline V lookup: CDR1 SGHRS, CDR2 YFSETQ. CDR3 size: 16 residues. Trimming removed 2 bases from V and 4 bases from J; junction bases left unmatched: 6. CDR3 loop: CASSFSGTGGGETQYF. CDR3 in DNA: TGCGCCAGCAGCTTTTCCGGGACAGGGGGCGGAGAGACCCAGTACTTC.